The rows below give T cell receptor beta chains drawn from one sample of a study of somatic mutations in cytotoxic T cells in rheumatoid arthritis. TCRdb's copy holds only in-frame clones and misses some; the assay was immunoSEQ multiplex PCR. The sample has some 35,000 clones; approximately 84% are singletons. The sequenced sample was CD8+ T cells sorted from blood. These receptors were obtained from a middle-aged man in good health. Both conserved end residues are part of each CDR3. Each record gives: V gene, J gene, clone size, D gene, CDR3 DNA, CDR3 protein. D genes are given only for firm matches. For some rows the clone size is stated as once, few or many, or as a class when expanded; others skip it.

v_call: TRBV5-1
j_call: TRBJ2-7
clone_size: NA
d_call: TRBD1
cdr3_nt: TGCGCCAGCAGCCTAACAGGGGTTTTCTACGAGCAGTACTTC
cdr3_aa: CASSLTGVFYEQYF

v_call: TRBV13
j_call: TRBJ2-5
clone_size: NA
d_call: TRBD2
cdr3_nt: TGTGCCAGCAGCTTAGGCCCGGGACTAGCGGAGACCCAAGAGACCCAGTACTTC
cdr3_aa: CASSLGPGLAETQETQYF

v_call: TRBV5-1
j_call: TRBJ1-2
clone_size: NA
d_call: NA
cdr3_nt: TGCGCCAGCAGCGCTCAGGCTAACTATGGCTACACCTTC
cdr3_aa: CASSAQANYGYTF

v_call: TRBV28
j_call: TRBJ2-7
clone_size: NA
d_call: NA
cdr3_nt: TGTGCCAGCAGTTCCCTGGGGGGAGGTGCCTACGAGCAGTACTTC
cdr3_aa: CASSSLGGGAYEQYF

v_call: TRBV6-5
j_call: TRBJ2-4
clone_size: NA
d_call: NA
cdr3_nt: TGTGCCAGCAGCCTGACATTCCTCAACATTCAGTACTTC
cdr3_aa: CASSLTFLNIQYF

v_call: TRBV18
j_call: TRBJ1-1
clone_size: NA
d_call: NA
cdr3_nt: TGTGCCAGCTCGGATGGGACGGGAGCTTTCTTT
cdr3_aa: CASSDGTGAFF

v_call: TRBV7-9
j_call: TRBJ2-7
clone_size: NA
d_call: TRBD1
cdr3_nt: TGTGCCAGCAGCTTCCCCGGGACAGGGGATTACTACGAGCAGTACTTC
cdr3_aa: CASSFPGTGDYYEQYF

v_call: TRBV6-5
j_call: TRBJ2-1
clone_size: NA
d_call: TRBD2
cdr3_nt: TGTGCCAGCAGTAAGGGACTAGGTTTCTACAATGAGCAGTTCTTC
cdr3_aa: CASSKGLGFYNEQFF

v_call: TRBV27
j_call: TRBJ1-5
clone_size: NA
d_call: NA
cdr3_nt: TGTGCCAGCAGTCAGGGATCTAGCAATCAGCCCCAGCATTTT
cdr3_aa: CASSQGSSNQPQHF

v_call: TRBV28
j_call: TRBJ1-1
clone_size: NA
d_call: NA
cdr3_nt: TGTGCCAGCAGTTTGTCAGCGCCCCTGAACACTGAAGCTTTCTTT
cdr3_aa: CASSLSAPLNTEAFF

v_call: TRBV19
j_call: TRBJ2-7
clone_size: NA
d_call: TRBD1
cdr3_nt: TGTGCCAGTAGTATAGGAATCGGGACAGCGAGCTCCTACGAGCAGTACTTC
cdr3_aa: CASSIGIGTASSYEQYF

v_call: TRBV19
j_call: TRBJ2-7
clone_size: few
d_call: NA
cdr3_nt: TGTGCCAGCAAAGGGATGGGGGAGTCCTACGAGCAGTACTTC
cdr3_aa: CASKGMGESYEQYF

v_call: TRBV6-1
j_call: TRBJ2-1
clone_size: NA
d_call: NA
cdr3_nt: TGTGCCAGCAGTGAAGGGACTGTGAGCGAGCAGTTCTTC
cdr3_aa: CASSEGTVSEQFF

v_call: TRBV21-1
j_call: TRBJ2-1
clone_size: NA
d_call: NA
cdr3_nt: TGTGCCAGCAGCAAACCGGCTAGCCCCGCCCCATACAATGAGCAGTTCTTC
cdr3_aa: CASSKPASPAPYNEQFF

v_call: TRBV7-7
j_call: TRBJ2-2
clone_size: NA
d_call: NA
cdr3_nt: TGTGCTAGCAGCACCAGCGGAGAGGGACTCGGGGAGCTGTTTTTT
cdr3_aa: CASSTSGEGLGELFF

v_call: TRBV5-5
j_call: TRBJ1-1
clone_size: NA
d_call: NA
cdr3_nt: TGTGCCAGCAGTTCCATTTCCCTTGGGGCTGAAGCTTTCTTT
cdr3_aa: CASSSISLGAEAFF

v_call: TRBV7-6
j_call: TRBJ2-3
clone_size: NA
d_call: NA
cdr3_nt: TGTGCCAGCAGCTTGTATGGGGGCACAGATACGCAGTATTTT
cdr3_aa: CASSLYGGTDTQYF

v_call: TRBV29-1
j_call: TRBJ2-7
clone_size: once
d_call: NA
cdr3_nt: TGCAGCGCTGGGGGGGCCACCGGTACCTACGAGCAGTACTTC
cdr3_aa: CSAGGATGTYEQYF

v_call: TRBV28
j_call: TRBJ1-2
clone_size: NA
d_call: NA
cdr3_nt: TGTGCCAGCAGTTTGGTGAACAGGGAGAATGTCTACACCTTC
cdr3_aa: CASSLVNRENVYTF

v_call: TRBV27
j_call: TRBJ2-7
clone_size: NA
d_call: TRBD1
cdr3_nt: TGTGCCAGCAGCATAAACGTACAGGGGGCGGGCTACGAGCAGTACTTC
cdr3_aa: CASSINVQGAGYEQYF

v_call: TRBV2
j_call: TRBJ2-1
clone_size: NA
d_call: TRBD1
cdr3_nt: TGTGCCAGCAGCCGACAGGGGGTTAGTGATGAGCAGTTCTTC
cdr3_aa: CASSRQGVSDEQFF

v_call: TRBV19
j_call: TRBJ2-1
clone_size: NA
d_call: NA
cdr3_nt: TGTGCCACGTCGGGGGAGGAGCTCGAGCAGTTCTTC
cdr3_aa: CATSGEELEQFF

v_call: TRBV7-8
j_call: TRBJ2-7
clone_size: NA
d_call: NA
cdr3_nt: TGTGCCAGCAGGCCTACTAGTTCCTACGAGCAGTACTTC
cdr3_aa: CASRPTSSYEQYF

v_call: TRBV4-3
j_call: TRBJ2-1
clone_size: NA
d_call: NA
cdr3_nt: TGCGCCAGCAGCCAAGATAGTAGCGCTTCCTTCTACAATGAGCAGTTCTTC
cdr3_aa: CASSQDSSASFYNEQFF

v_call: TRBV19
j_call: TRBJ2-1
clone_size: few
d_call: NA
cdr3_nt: TGTGCCACTCCACGGAAGGAGTCGGGGTACAATGAGCAGTTCTTC
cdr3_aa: CATPRKESGYNEQFF

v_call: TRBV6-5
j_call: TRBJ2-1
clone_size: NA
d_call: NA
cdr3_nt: TGTGCCAGCTCCTCGGGACGAGGGCATGAGCAGTTCTTC
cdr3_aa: CASSSGRGHEQFF

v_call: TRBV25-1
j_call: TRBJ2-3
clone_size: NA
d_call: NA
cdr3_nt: TGTGCCAGTCGGTCAGGGGGGGGAGATACGCAGTATTTT
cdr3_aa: CASRSGGGDTQYF

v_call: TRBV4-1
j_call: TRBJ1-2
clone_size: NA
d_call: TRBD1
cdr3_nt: TGCGCCAGCAGCCAAGATCAGGACAGGCCACCTAACTATGGCTACACCTTC
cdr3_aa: CASSQDQDRPPNYGYTF

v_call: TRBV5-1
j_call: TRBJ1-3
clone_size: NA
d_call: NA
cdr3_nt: TGCGCCAGCAGCTTGGGAGAGACAAATTTTGGAAACACCATATATTTT
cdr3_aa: CASSLGETNFGNTIYF

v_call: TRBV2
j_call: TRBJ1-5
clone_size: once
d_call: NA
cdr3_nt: TGTGCCAGCAGTGAAGCGCTTGCGGGGTTTAATCAGCCCCAGCATTTT
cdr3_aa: CASSEALAGFNQPQHF

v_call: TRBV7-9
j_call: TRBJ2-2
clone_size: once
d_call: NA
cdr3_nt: TGTGCCAGCAGCCCGCGTACAGGGACCTACGCGAACACCGGGGAGCTGTTTTTT
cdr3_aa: CASSPRTGTYANTGELFF

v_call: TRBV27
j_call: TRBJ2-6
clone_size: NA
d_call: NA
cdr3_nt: TGTGCCAGCAGTCAAACAAGCTCTGGGGCCAACGTCCTGACTTTC
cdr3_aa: CASSQTSSGANVLTF

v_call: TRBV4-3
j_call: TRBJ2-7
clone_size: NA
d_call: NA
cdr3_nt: TGCGCCAGCAGCCAAGGTATAACCTACGAGCAGTACTTC
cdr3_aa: CASSQGITYEQYF